This TCR beta chain was found in a study of PD-L1 blockade in urothelial cancer. For the study at large: The patients first took atezolizumab in the mid-2010s, receiving 1,200 mg intravenously every 3 weeks. Peripheral blood specimens exhibited a median yield of about 140,000 T cells. Whole-study findings and limits: Clonality of blood TCR below the median before treatment predicted better survival.

CDR1 and CDR2 from the germline V gene are SGHAT and FQNNGV. V shed 5 bases and J shed 6 bases, with 20 bases lying between them. The CDR3 spans 16 residues. Time point given: pretreatment peripheral blood. With respect to this clone: Antigen specificity is unknown.

Repertoires were generated with immunoSEQ multiplex PCR, while TCRdb's copy carries only in-frame clones and drops some. The table includes tens of thousands of clones, roughly four fifths detected once. The source was PBMCs, collected around atezolizumab (anti-PD-L1) treatment. The TCR sequence derives from a man between 60 and 75 years old with urothelial cancer. This chain links TRBV11-2 with TRBJ2-1, with D maybe TRBD1 (5 bases). The CDR3 region has the DNA TGTGCCAGCAGCCCTCAGGGTTCCTACCTAACCAATGAGCAGTTCTTC. Translated: CASSPQGSYLTNEQFF.